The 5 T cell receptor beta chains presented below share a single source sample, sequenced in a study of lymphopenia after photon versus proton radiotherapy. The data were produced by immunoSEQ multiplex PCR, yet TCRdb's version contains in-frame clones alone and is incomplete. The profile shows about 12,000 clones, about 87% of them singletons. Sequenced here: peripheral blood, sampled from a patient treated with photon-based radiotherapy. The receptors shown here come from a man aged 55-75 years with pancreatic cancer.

CDR3 in DNA: TGTGCCAGCAGTTACTCCGGGACTAGCGGATTCACCCAGTACTTC. It codes for CASSYSGTSGFTQYF. The J gene is TRBJ2-5, the V gene TRBV6-5, with TRBD2 identical over 11 bases. Per the germline V gene, CDR1 is MNHEY and CDR2 is SVGAGI. The CDR3 consists of 15 residues. With V trimmed by 0 bases and J by 8 bases, 5 bases remained unmatched.

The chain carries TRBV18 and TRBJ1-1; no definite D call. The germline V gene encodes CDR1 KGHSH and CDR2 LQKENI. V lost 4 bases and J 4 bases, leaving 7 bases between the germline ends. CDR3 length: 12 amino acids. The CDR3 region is CASSLRGTEAFF. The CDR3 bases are TGTGCCAGCTCACTCCGGGGCACTGAAGCTTTCTTT.

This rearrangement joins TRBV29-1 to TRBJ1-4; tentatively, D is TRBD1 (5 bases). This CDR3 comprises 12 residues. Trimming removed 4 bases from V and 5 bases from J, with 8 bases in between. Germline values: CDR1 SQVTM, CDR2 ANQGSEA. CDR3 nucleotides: TGCAGCGTTGGACAGCTCAATGAAAAACTGTTTTTT. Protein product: CSVGQLNEKLFF.

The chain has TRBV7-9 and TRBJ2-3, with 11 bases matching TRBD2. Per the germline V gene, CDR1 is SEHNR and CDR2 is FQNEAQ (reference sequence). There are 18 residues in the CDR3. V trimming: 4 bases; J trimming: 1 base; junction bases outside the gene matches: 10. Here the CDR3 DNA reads TGTGCCAGCAGCTCACCCCGCTTGACTAGCGGGGGCACAGATACGCAGTATTTT. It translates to CASSSPRLTSGGTDTQYF.

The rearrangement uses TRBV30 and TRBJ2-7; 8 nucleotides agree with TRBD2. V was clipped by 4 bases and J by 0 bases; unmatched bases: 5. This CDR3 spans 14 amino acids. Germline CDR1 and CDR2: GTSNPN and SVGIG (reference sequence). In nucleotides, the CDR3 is TGTGCCTGGAAACCGGGACTAGTCTCCTACGAGCAGTACTTC. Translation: CAWKPGLVSYEQYF.